These T cell receptor beta chains were read from a single sample in a study of beta chain features in type 1 diabetes. Clones were sequenced by immunoSEQ multiplex PCR, and TCRdb holds only the in-frame ones, with some missing. Among some 640,000 clones, more than 12% were seen once, and the ten largest hold roughly 0.04%. Sequencing was carried out using naive CD4+ T cells from blood. The receptors originated from a man aged 18 to 30 with type 1 diabetes. CDR3s include the opening cysteine and the closing phenylalanine or tryptophan. The D gene is left open where the match is weak. The size entry is marked missing in some rows and otherwise reads once, few, many or a size class.

TRBV5-4	TRBD1	TRBJ1-2	15	-	TGTGCCAGCAGCTTGGCTTTGGACAGGGGAGGGGGCTACACCTTC	CASSLALDRGGGYTF
TRBV5-1	-	TRBJ1-4	16	-	TGCGCCAGCAGCTCATCCGGGAGCCTTTTTGGGGAAAAACTGTTTTTT	CASSSSGSLFGEKLFF
TRBV5-4	TRBD1	TRBJ1-4	13	few	TGTGCCAGCAGGGCACAGGGGAAGGAAAAACTGTTTTTT	CASRAQGKEKLFF
TRBV7-2	TRBD2	TRBJ2-5	16	-	TGTGCCAGCAGCTTCAGGACTAGCGTGTCACGAGAGACCCAGTACTTC	CASSFRTSVSRETQYF
TRBV7-7	TRBD2	TRBJ2-1	15	few	TGTGCTAGCAGCCTACTAGCGGGGTGGGCTAATGAGCAGTTCTTC	CASSLLAGWANEQFF
TRBV27	-	TRBJ2-7	13	few	TGTGCCAGCCAGAGTGGTCCCTCCTACGAGCAGTACTTC	CASQSGPSYEQYF
TRBV29-1	-	TRBJ1-5	10	few	TGCAGCGTTGACAATCAGCCCCAGCATTTT	CSVDNQPQHF
TRBV4-3	-	TRBJ2-1	18	-	TGCGCCAGCAGCCCCGTACTAAACAGGGACTACGGTTACAATGAGCAGTTCTTC	CASSPVLNRDYGYNEQFF
TRBV19	TRBD2	TRBJ2-3	14	-	TGTGCCAGTAGGGTCGGGGGGAGCACAGATACGCAGTATTTT	CASRVGGSTDTQYF
TRBV6-6	-	TRBJ1-1	12	-	TGTGCCAGCAACCTCGAGGGGGCTGAAGCTTTCTTT	CASNLEGAEAFF
TRBV11-3	-	TRBJ2-5	13	few	TGTGCCAGCAGCTTAGGTGTTATGGAGACCCAGTACTTC	CASSLGVMETQYF
TRBV2	TRBD1	TRBJ1-6	14	few	TGTGCCAGCAGTTCGGGACAGGGGAACTCACCCCTCCACTTT	CASSSGQGNSPLHF
TRBV28	-	TRBJ2-1	14	-	TGTGCCAGCAGCCCCATCCAGGGTCTTATCGAGCAGTTCTTC	CASSPIQGLIEQFF
TRBV9	-	TRBJ2-7	16	-	TGTGCCAGCAGCGCCCGACAGGGAGGGTCTTCCTACGAGCAGTACTTC	CASSARQGGSSYEQYF
TRBV11-2	-	TRBJ2-2	16	-	TGTGCCAGCAGCTCAACCGGGACTTTGAACACCGGGGAGCTGTTTTTT	CASSSTGTLNTGELFF
TRBV9	-	TRBJ2-1	14	-	TGTGCCAGCAGCGTTGAGGGTCCCTACAATGAGCAGTTCTTC	CASSVEGPYNEQFF
TRBV10-3	-	TRBJ2-5	13	-	TGTGCCATCAGTGAAGCCGAGTCCGGGACCCAGTACTTC	CAISEAESGTQYF
TRBV18	TRBD1	TRBJ1-2	15	-	TGTGCCAGCTCACCTCGGGGACAGGGGAACTATGGCTACACCTTC	CASSPRGQGNYGYTF
TRBV2	-	TRBJ2-3	13	few	TGTGCCAGCAACCAGGGTAGCACAGATACGCAGTATTTT	CASNQGSTDTQYF
TRBV4-3	-	TRBJ2-1	16	few	TGCGCCAGCAGCCACGTAGGCATTAGCTCCTACAATGAGCAGTTCTTC	CASSHVGISSYNEQFF